This T cell receptor beta chain was observed in a study of blood T cell repertoires in COVID-19. Produced via immunoSEQ multiplex PCR; TCRdb's table is partial and in-frame only. This sample yields some 120,000 clones, of which 70% to 90% are seen a single time; around 2% belongs to the top ten. V was cut by 1 base and J by 0 bases, with 13 bases left in between. Germline CDR1 and CDR2: SGHTA and FQGNSA. The CDR3 runs 17 residues. The source is a man younger than 45 with acute or convalescent COVID-19. The V call is TRBV7-2, the J call TRBJ1-3; possible D gene TRBD1, 6 bases. The sequencing input was peripheral blood. CDR3 protein: CASSLGQGPNSGNTIYF. In DNA, the CDR3 is TGTGCCAGCAGCTTAGGCCAGGGGCCGAACTCTGGAAACACCATATATTTT.